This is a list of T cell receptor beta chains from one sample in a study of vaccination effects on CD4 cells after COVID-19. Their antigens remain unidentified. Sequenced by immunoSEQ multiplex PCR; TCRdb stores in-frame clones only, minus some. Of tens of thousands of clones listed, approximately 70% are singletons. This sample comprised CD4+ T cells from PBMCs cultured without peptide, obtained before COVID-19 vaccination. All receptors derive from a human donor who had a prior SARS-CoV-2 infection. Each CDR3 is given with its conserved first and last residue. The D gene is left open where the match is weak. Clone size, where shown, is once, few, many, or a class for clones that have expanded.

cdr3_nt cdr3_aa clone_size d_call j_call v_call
TGTGCCAGCAGCTCAACGGGGCAGACCTACAATGAGCAGTTCTTC CASSSTGQTYNEQFF . . TRBJ2-1 TRBV7-3
TGCGCCAGCAGGAGGGAAATGGCACGTAATTCACCCCTCCACTTT CASRREMARNSPLHF . . TRBJ1-6 TRBV5-1
TGTGCCAGCAGTGACAGGGACACCGGGGAGCTGTTTTTT CASSDRDTGELFF . TRBD1 TRBJ2-2 TRBV28
TGTGCCAGCAGCCCCGATCGGACAGGGTTGCTCCATGAGCAGTTCTTC CASSPDRTGLLHEQFF . TRBD1 TRBJ2-1 TRBV4-2
TGTGCCTGGAGTGTAATTAGGAGACAGGGGGCCGGCACTGAAGCTTTCTTT CAWSVIRRQGAGTEAFF few TRBD1 TRBJ1-1 TRBV30
TGTGCCAGCAGTGTCCGGGACTGGTCCTACGAGCAGTACTTC CASSVRDWSYEQYF . . TRBJ2-7 TRBV2
TGCGCCAGCACACCGATAGGACTAGCGGGGACCAATGAGCAGTTCTTC CASTPIGLAGTNEQFF few TRBD2 TRBJ2-1 TRBV5-1
TGTGCCAGCAGCTTGTCAACGGGAATCGAGCAGTACTTC CASSLSTGIEQYF . . TRBJ2-7 TRBV5-6
TGCGCCAGCAGCCAGGCTACCGGGACAGTGTACGAGCAGTACTTC CASSQATGTVYEQYF . TRBD1 TRBJ2-7 TRBV4-3
TGCAGCGTTGAAGATCCGGGACCAAGCTACGAGCAGTACTTC CSVEDPGPSYEQYF . . TRBJ2-7 TRBV29-1
TGTGCCAGCAGCTTTACACAGGGGGGGGAGACCCAGTACTTC CASSFTQGGETQYF . . TRBJ2-5 TRBV9
TGTGCCAGCAGCCCCTGGGGGGCGGCGAACACCGGGGAGCTGTTTTTT CASSPWGAANTGELFF few . TRBJ2-2 TRBV7-9
TGTGCCAGCAGCTCCCCCGGAAGCCTCTACAATGAGCAGTTCTTC CASSSPGSLYNEQFF few . TRBJ2-1 TRBV11-2
TGTGCCAGCAGCTTTGGTGGGAGCGGGGGTACCGGGGAGCTGTTTTTT CASSFGGSGGTGELFF . TRBD2 TRBJ2-2 TRBV7-2
TGTGCCAGTAGTATACAGGGTGCGAACAATGAGCAGTTCTTC CASSIQGANNEQFF . . TRBJ2-1 TRBV19
TGCAGTGCTAGTGCTGGGAGCAATCAGCCCCAGCATTTT CSASAGSNQPQHF . . TRBJ1-5 TRBV20-1
TGCAGCGTCCTAGGACTAGCGGGAGTTTATACGCAGTATTTT CSVLGLAGVYTQYF medium-sized TRBD2 TRBJ2-3 TRBV29-1
TGCGCCAGCAGCTTGGAATCGGGGGAGAAAGGTTACAATGAGCAGTTCTTC CASSLESGEKGYNEQFF few . TRBJ2-1 TRBV5-1
TGTGCCAGCAGCACCCAGGCGGCTCCTGGAGACGAGCAGTACTTC CASSTQAAPGDEQYF . . TRBJ2-7 TRBV9
TGTGCCACCAGTGACGCTAGCGGGAGACGTCAGGATGAGCAGTTCTTC CATSDASGRRQDEQFF . TRBD2 TRBJ2-1 TRBV24-1
TGTGCCAGTGGAAGATCTACATGGGGCTACACCTTC CASGRSTWGYTF . . TRBJ1-2 TRBV19
TGTGCCAGCAGCGTAGATTTGGGTTATTCACCCCTCCACTTT CASSVDLGYSPLHF . . TRBJ1-6 TRBV9
TGTGCCAGCAGGGGCGGAACTCTCGGTGAGCAGTTCTTC CASRGGTLGEQFF few . TRBJ2-1 TRBV25-1
TGTGCCAGCAGCCGTAGGACGGTAGACTCCTACGAGCAGTACTTC CASSRRTVDSYEQYF . . TRBJ2-7 TRBV11-2
TGTGCCAGCAGTCACGGGGGGACTTACAATGAGCAGTTCTTC CASSHGGTYNEQFF . TRBD2 TRBJ2-1 TRBV9
TGTGCCAGCAGTGAAGCGTTTGAGTCTAGCGGGGAAGAGACCCAGTACTTC CASSEAFESSGEETQYF . TRBD2 TRBJ2-5 TRBV6-1
TGTGCCAGCTCACCACCTTACAGACCCGCTCCGAACTCCTACGAGCAGTACTTC CASSPPYRPAPNSYEQYF . . TRBJ2-7 TRBV18
TGTGCCTGGACCATGAGGGGCACTGAAGCTTTCTTT CAWTMRGTEAFF . . TRBJ1-1 TRBV30
TGTGCCAGCAGTTTTCGGCCAGGGTATACTTCGGAGACCCAGTACTTC CASSFRPGYTSETQYF . . TRBJ2-5 TRBV6-2/TRBV6-3
TGTGCCAGCAGCCCAGGGGGACTAGCATCCTACAATGAGCAGTTCTTC CASSPGGLASYNEQFF . TRBD2 TRBJ2-1 TRBV11-3
TGTGCCAGCAGCTCCGACGGGAGGAAGAGCACAGATACGCAGTATTTT CASSSDGRKSTDTQYF . TRBD2 TRBJ2-3 TRBV9
TGTGCCAGCAGCCCCTGGGGGGCTGATAGCAATCAGCCCCAGCATTTT CASSPWGADSNQPQHF . . TRBJ1-5 TRBV7-2
TGCGCCAGCAGCCAGGGGACAGGGGGCGACTATGGCTACACCTTC CASSQGTGGDYGYTF once TRBD1 TRBJ1-2 TRBV4-1
TGCGCCAGCAGCTTGTCCGCCGGTCTCGATGAGCAGTTCTTC CASSLSAGLDEQFF . . TRBJ2-1 TRBV5-1
TGTGCCAGCAGTGAAGGGATGGGGGGGGTAGATTCACCCCTCCACTTT CASSEGMGGVDSPLHF few . TRBJ1-6 TRBV2
TGCGCCAGCAGCCAAGATACTAGCTCAGATACGCAGTATTTT CASSQDTSSDTQYF . . TRBJ2-3 TRBV4-3
TGTGCCACCAGCAGAGGCGGGGTACAAACCTACGAGCAGTACTTC CATSRGGVQTYEQYF . . TRBJ2-7 TRBV15
TGTGCCAGTAGTATGGGACAAAATGAAAAACTGTTTTTT CASSMGQNEKLFF . . TRBJ1-4 TRBV19
TGTGCCAGCAGCACAAACCCGCACCAGCCCCAGCATTTT CASSTNPHQPQHF . . TRBJ1-5 TRBV5-4
TGTGCCTGGAGTGGTGTTTCGGGACTAGTCGAGACCCAGTACTTC CAWSGVSGLVETQYF once TRBD2 TRBJ2-5 TRBV30